This T cell receptor (beta chain) was sequenced during a study of cytomegalovirus exposure and HLA in healthy donors. CDR1 is MDHEN and CDR2 is SYDVKM in the germline V gene. Trimming removed 7 bases from V and 4 bases from J; junction bases left unmatched: 15. This CDR3 comprises 16 residues. PCR employed 60 Vbeta and 13 Jbeta primers. Assay used: immunoSEQ multiplex PCR; TCRdb lists only in-frame clones, some missing. The sample consists of 170,000 or so clones, 84% of them appearing once. Note on this clone: Its antigen is as yet unknown.

Study-wide findings and caveats: A later analysis by the authors found several of the most significant clusters apparently linked to common viral pathogens.

This receptor was taken from a man between 18 and 35 years old in good health and CMV-seronegative. The chain links TRBV28 to TRBJ1-2; TRBD1 matches at 7 bases. The sequenced sample was PBMCs. The CDR3 DNA reads TGTGCCAGCACCACAACAGGGGTTCGAGATAGCTATGGCTACACCTTC. Amino acid sequence: CASTTTGVRDSYGYTF.